This TCR beta chain derives from a study of post-analysis software for immune sequencing data. The authors incorporated unique molecular identifiers into the TCR beta cDNA libraries. Once 1 to 10 million T cells were used, approximately 470,000 cDNA molecules resulted. TCRdb used MiXCR to reprocess the PCR reads, holding one entry per CDR3 protein. The sample carries more than 500,000 distinct CDR3 sequences, 34% recorded once. About this clonotype: The antigen is undetermined.

General study points: Controls showed lower frequencies than patients for roughly five TRBV segments, and TRBV5-6, TRBV5-1 and TRBV20-1 were among these. Samples sharing a preparation batch grouped tightly together when assessed by F measure.

Germline V gene data show CDR1 as SGHNT and CDR2 as YYREEE (reference sequence). This CDR3 spans 15 amino acids. V was cut by 7 bases and J by 0 bases, with 16 bases left in between. The TCR comes from a girl younger than 18 with multiple sclerosis. V and J are TRBV5-4 and TRBJ1-1; maybe TRBD1 (6 bases). The specimen was blood. CDR3 region: CASASGQTLNTEAFF. CDR3 nucleotide sequence: TGTGCCAGCGCCTCTGGACAGACACTGAACACTGAAGCTTTCTTT.